The rows below give T cell receptor beta chains drawn from one sample of a study of control samples from healthy donors and cancer patients. Sequencing used immunoSEQ multiplex PCR; TCRdb keeps in-frame clones, though not all of them. The sample includes more than 45,000 clones, nearly 95% of them seen just once. The sequenced material came from PBMCs. Every receptor here comes from a woman between 50 and 59 years old with head and neck cancer. Both conserved end residues are part of each CDR3. D genes are given only for firm matches. Expanded clones get a size class; other rows say once, few or many, or leave the size out.

CDR3 length	D gene	J gene	clone size	V gene	CDR3 protein	CDR3 DNA
13	-	TRBJ1-3	-	TRBV2	CASREWAGNTIYF	TGTGCCAGCAGGGAATGGGCTGGAAACACCATATATTTT
15	-	TRBJ2-1	once	TRBV28	CASSPDSSSYNEQFF	TGTGCCAGCAGCCCAGACTCGAGCTCCTACAATGAGCAGTTCTTC
13	TRBD1	TRBJ2-7	-	TRBV12-3/TRBV12-4	CASTRDRGLEQYF	TGTGCCAGTACCCGGGACAGGGGGCTTGAGCAGTACTTC
15	TRBD1	TRBJ2-1	-	TRBV7-9	CASSYSPLQGNEQFF	TGTGCCAGCAGCTACTCACCCCTACAGGGGAATGAGCAGTTCTTC
14	-	TRBJ1-2	-	TRBV6-6	CASTPDGAAEGYTF	TGTGCCAGCACCCCTGACGGGGCGGCAGAAGGCTACACCTTC
15	-	TRBJ2-1	few	TRBV29-1	CSVEGGGNSYNEQFF	TGCAGCGTTGAGGGGGGGGGCAATTCCTACAATGAGCAGTTCTTC
15	-	TRBJ1-2	-	TRBV5-4	CASSLGRASNYGYTF	TGTGCCAGCAGCTTGGGCAGGGCCTCTAACTATGGCTACACCTTC
13	-	TRBJ2-3	once	TRBV19	CASSTAPGDTQYF	TGTGCCAGTAGTACGGCTCCCGGAGATACGCAGTATTTT
14	TRBD2	TRBJ2-1	-	TRBV28	CASSSGTNLREQFF	TGTGCCAGCAGTTCCGGGACTAACCTCCGGGAGCAGTTCTTC
13	-	TRBJ2-3	-	TRBV28	CASSFTVADTQYF	TGTGCCAGCAGTTTTACTGTCGCAGATACGCAGTATTTT
13	TRBD1	TRBJ1-2	-	TRBV29-1	CSVRDREITGYTF	TGCAGCGTTCGGGACAGGGAGATCACTGGCTACACCTTC
18	TRBD2	TRBJ2-1	-	TRBV6-1	CASSGSLLAGGRYNEQFF	TGTGCCAGCAGTGGCTCCTTACTAGCGGGGGGGCGGTACAATGAGCAGTTCTTC
15	TRBD1	TRBJ1-1	-	TRBV7-9	CASSWEGAVATEAFF	TGTGCCAGCAGCTGGGAGGGGGCGGTGGCCACTGAAGCTTTCTTT
14	-	TRBJ1-1	-	TRBV2	CASIARTVNTEAFF	TGTGCCAGCATCGCGCGGACGGTGAACACTGAAGCTTTCTTT
14	-	TRBJ1-1	-	TRBV2	CASSGDPQAAEAFF	TGTGCCAGCAGTGGGGATCCTCAGGCGGCTGAAGCTTTCTTT
15	-	TRBJ2-2	-	TRBV2	CASILPSGLTGELFF	TGTGCCAGCATTTTGCCCAGCGGCCTCACCGGGGAGCTGTTTTTT
13	-	TRBJ1-2	-	TRBV5-1	CASSLGALEGYTF	TGCGCCAGCAGCTTAGGGGCCTTGGAGGGCTACACCTTC
17	TRBD2	TRBJ2-7	once	TRBV19	CASSIDRVAGEPYEQYF	TGTGCCAGTAGTATAGATCGGGTAGCGGGAGAACCTTACGAGCAGTACTTC
15	-	TRBJ2-7	-	TRBV5-6	CASSYRQDFSYEQYF	TGTGCCAGCAGCTATCGACAGGACTTTTCCTACGAGCAGTACTTC
13	-	TRBJ2-7	-	TRBV5-4	CASSSPNSYEQYF	TGTGCCAGCAGCTCCCCGAACTCCTACGAGCAGTACTTC
15	-	TRBJ2-7	-	TRBV7-6	CASSLGGGNPYEQYF	TGTGCCAGCAGCTTAGGGGGCGGGAACCCCTACGAGCAGTACTTC
17	TRBD1	TRBJ2-1	-	TRBV4-2	CASSHSRGRPLYNEQFF	TGTGCCAGCAGCCATTCGAGGGGGCGGCCACTCTACAATGAGCAGTTCTTC
16	-	TRBJ2-7	-	TRBV5-1	CASRYNPGSTGYEQYF	TGCGCCAGCCGATATAATCCGGGATCCACGGGCTACGAGCAGTACTTC
15	TRBD1	TRBJ2-7	-	TRBV5-1	CASSLGQGFSYEQYF	TGCGCCAGCAGCCTAGGACAGGGGTTCTCGTACGAGCAGTACTTC
11	TRBD2	TRBJ2-7	-	TRBV20-1	CSAGEGREQYF	TGCAGTGCCGGGGAGGGGAGGGAGCAGTACTTC
11	-	TRBJ2-4	once	TRBV10-2	CASSEGNIQYF	TGCGCCAGCAGTGAGGGGAACATTCAGTACTTC
17	-	TRBJ2-1	-	TRBV14	CASSQEGGAFSYNEQFF	TGTGCCAGCAGCCAAGAAGGGGGAGCGTTCTCCTACAATGAGCAGTTCTTC
14	TRBD1	TRBJ1-5	-	TRBV27	CASSLGQGDQPQHF	TGTGCCAGCAGTCTTGGACAGGGCGATCAGCCCCAGCATTTT
15	-	TRBJ1-1	-	TRBV15	CATSRDRGTPTEAFF	TGTGCCACCAGCAGAGATCGGGGGACACCCACCGAAGCTTTCTTT
16	-	TRBJ2-3	-	TRBV7-9	CASSLEGVAGTDTQYF	TGTGCCAGCAGCTTGGAAGGTGTAGCGGGCACAGATACGCAGTATTTT
14	-	TRBJ1-1	-	TRBV30	CAWSEHEVIPEAFF	TGTGCCTGGAGTGAGCACGAGGTGATTCCTGAAGCTTTCTTT
16	TRBD2	TRBJ2-3	-	TRBV11-3	CASSPGTSGRVDTQYF	TGTGCCAGCAGCCCCGGGACTAGCGGGAGGGTAGATACGCAGTATTTT
14	-	TRBJ2-3	-	TRBV6-4	CASSEGLSTDTQYF	TGTGCCAGCAGTGAAGGACTCAGCACAGATACGCAGTATTTT
11	-	TRBJ2-7	medium-sized	TRBV20-1	CSAKREYEQYF	TGCAGTGCCAAACGAGAATACGAGCAGTACTTC
18	TRBD2	TRBJ2-7	-	TRBV7-2	CASSLGGGSLTSPYEQYF	TGTGCCAGCAGCTTAGGGGGGGGAAGCCTGACTAGTCCGTACGAGCAGTACTTC
16	TRBD1	TRBJ1-2	-	TRBV6-2/TRBV6-3	CASSYRPTGGNYGYTF	TGTGCCAGCAGTTACCGGCCCACAGGGGGAAACTATGGCTACACCTTC
14	TRBD1	TRBJ1-2	once	TRBV5-1	CASSPDRGMDGYTF	TGCGCCAGCAGCCCGGACAGGGGAATGGATGGCTACACCTTC
13	-	TRBJ1-5	-	TRBV2	CASSEARDQPQHF	TGTGCCAGCAGTGAAGCGCGGGATCAGCCCCAGCATTTT
14	-	TRBJ1-2	-	TRBV5-5	CASSLIDGFYGYTF	TGTGCCAGCAGCTTGATTGACGGGTTCTATGGCTACACCTTC
16	TRBD2	TRBJ2-3	-	TRBV4-1	CASSQVGGGSTDTQYF	TGCGCCAGCAGCCAAGTTGGCGGGGGAAGCACAGATACGCAGTATTTT
13	-	TRBJ1-1	once	TRBV24-1	CATSDPGGDSAFF	TGTGCCACCAGTGATCCTGGAGGGGATTCGGCTTTCTTT
18	TRBD1	TRBJ2-7	-	TRBV4-2	CASSQAAGKGARSGEQYF	TGTGCCAGCAGCCAAGCTGCAGGGAAGGGGGCGAGATCAGGCGAGCAGTACTTC
15	TRBD1	TRBJ2-3	-	TRBV18	CASSLTGASTDTQYF	TGTGCCAGCTCATTAACAGGGGCCAGCACAGATACGCAGTATTTT
14	TRBD1	TRBJ1-4	-	TRBV11-3	CASIPDRGPEKLFF	TGTGCCAGCATCCCGGACAGGGGGCCAGAAAAACTGTTTTTT
15	-	TRBJ2-5	-	TRBV28	CASSFQGLPQETQYF	TGTGCCAGCAGTTTTCAGGGTCTTCCACAAGAGACCCAGTACTTC
13	-	TRBJ2-3	-	TRBV28	CASTPVLGDTQYF	TGTGCCAGCACCCCCGTACTAGGGGATACGCAGTATTTT
15	TRBD2	TRBJ2-3	-	TRBV11-2	CASSLGSGGANTQYF	TGTGCCAGCAGCTTAGGGAGCGGGGGGGCGAATACGCAGTATTTT
14	-	TRBJ1-5	-	TRBV3-1/TRBV3-2	CASSPAGIYQPQHF	TGTGCCAGCAGCCCCGCGGGGATTTATCAGCCCCAGCATTTT
15	-	TRBJ2-5	once	TRBV7-6	CASSLIDPGVETQYF	TGTGCCAGCAGCTTAATCGACCCCGGCGTAGAGACCCAGTACTTC
15	TRBD1	TRBJ1-2	-	TRBV28	CASSFISGTGYGYTF	TGTGCCAGCAGTTTCATATCCGGGACAGGCTATGGCTACACCTTC
16	TRBD2	TRBJ2-5	-	TRBV7-2	CASSVNLAGVLQTQYF	TGTGCCAGCAGCGTTAATCTAGCGGGAGTTTTACAGACCCAGTACTTC